A selection of T cell receptor beta chains follows, all from one sample in a study of blood T cell repertoires in COVID-19. Sequencing was performed with immunoSEQ multiplex PCR; in TCRdb, only in-frame clones are kept and a portion is missing. Among 250,000 or so clones listed, about 82% were seen once. Sequencing input: peripheral blood. These receptors were taken from an older woman with active or convalescent COVID-19. CDR3s include the opening cysteine and the closing phenylalanine or tryptophan. The D gene is left open where the match is weak. Part of the rows lack a size; the others show once, few, many or a class for expanded clones.

V gene	clone size	D gene	CDR3 length	J gene	CDR3 protein	CDR3 DNA
TRBV19	.	TRBD2	17	TRBJ2-1	CASGTSGGRSSYNEQFF	TGTGCCAGTGGGACTAGCGGGGGTCGTAGCTCCTACAATGAGCAGTTCTTC
TRBV18	.	TRBD2	17	TRBJ2-3	CASSSELSGGSTDTQYF	TGTGCCAGCTCATCTGAACTTAGCGGGGGGAGCACAGATACGCAGTATTTT
TRBV2	.	TRBD2	18	TRBJ2-2	CASSRRNIAGGNTGELFF	TGTGCCAGCAGTAGGAGGAATATAGCGGGGGGGAACACCGGGGAGCTGTTTTTT
TRBV2	.	.	12	TRBJ2-1	CASRLLYNEQFF	TGTGCCAGCAGACTTTTGTACAATGAGCAGTTCTTC
TRBV2	.	.	14	TRBJ1-5	CASSVSRANQPQHF	TGTGCCAGCAGTGTTTCCAGGGCTAATCAGCCCCAGCATTTT
TRBV11-3	.	TRBD2	16	TRBJ2-1	CASSVMGLAGGNEQFF	TGTGCCAGCAGCGTAATGGGACTAGCGGGAGGGAATGAGCAGTTCTTC
TRBV11-2	.	.	13	TRBJ2-7	CASSHLAASEQYF	TGTGCCAGCAGCCACCTTGCGGCGAGCGAGCAGTACTTC
TRBV11-3	.	.	14	TRBJ2-7	CASSLYGTMGEQYF	TGTGCCAGCAGCTTGTACGGGACAATGGGGGAGCAGTACTTC
TRBV24-1	.	.	12	TRBJ2-7	CATSDYGLDLYF	TGTGCCACCAGTGACTACGGACTGGATTTGTACTTC
TRBV11-2	.	.	14	TRBJ2-4	CASSLVPAWNIQYF	TGTGCCAGCAGCTTAGTGCCCGCGTGGAACATTCAGTACTTC
TRBV3-1/TRBV3-2	.	TRBD2	15	TRBJ2-3	CASSPLAGNQDTQYF	TGTGCCAGCAGCCCCTTAGCGGGTAATCAAGATACGCAGTATTTT
TRBV6-5	.	TRBD2	16	TRBJ2-3	CASSSSGTSLTDTQYF	TGTGCCAGCAGTTCCTCAGGGACTAGCCTCACAGATACGCAGTATTTT
TRBV10-1	few	.	12	TRBJ1-1	CASSMDSSEAFF	TGCGCCAGCAGCATGGACAGCTCTGAAGCTTTCTTT
TRBV7-2	.	.	14	TRBJ2-1	CASSLGSFRNEQFF	TGTGCCAGCAGCTTAGGGTCTTTCAGAAATGAGCAGTTCTTC